These 14 T cell receptor beta chains were all obtained from the same sample, sequenced in a study of cytomegalovirus exposure and HLA in healthy donors. This PCR relied on a set of 60 Vbeta primers and 13 Jbeta primers. Measured with immunoSEQ multiplex PCR; TCRdb has only the in-frame clones, and not every one. Of 68,000 or so clones in the sample, around 80% were seen once. The specimen was PBMCs. These receptors were collected from a woman aged 25 to 39 in good health and CMV-seronegative.

The chain joins TRBV19 to TRBJ2-7; perhaps TRBD1 as D (5 bases). Per the germline V gene, CDR1 is LNHDA and CDR2 is SQIVND (reference sequence). The CDR3 runs 14 residues. V lost 5 bases and J lost 3, with 14 bases in between. CDR3 sequence: CASSLTGQNYEQYF. DNA for the CDR3: TGTGCCAGTAGTCTCACCGGACAAAACTACGAGCAGTACTTC.

The chain joins TRBV5-1 to TRBJ1-2; a weak D match, TRBD1 (5 bases). The CDR3 has 14 residues. Germline values: CDR1 SGHRS, CDR2 YFSETQ. Trimming cost V 4 bases and J 7 bases, with 17 bases left between them. The CDR3 nucleotides are TGCGCCAGCAGCGTGGGCGGGGACCGTGGTGGCTACACCTTC. Translated, it gives CASSVGGDRGGYTF.

The chain links TRBV2 to TRBJ2-3; TRBD2 aligns across 8 bases. Germline V gene lookup returns CDR1 SNHLY and CDR2 FYNNEI. The CDR3 totals 16 residues. V shed 7 bases and J 2 bases; nucleotides not matched to a gene: 11. The CDR3: CASTPSRTSLTDTQYF. The CDR3 DNA reads as TGTGCCAGCACTCCGTCCAGGACTAGCCTCACAGATACGCAGTATTTT.

V gene TRBV9 combines with J gene TRBJ1-1, with TRBD1 identical over 7 bases. Germline CDR1 and CDR2: SGDLS and YYNGEE. Trimming at V came to 0 bases and at J to 1 base, leaving 3 bases not matched to a gene. The CDR3 has 15 amino acids. The CDR3 nucleotides are TGTGCCAGCAGCGTAGGGACAGGCGGGAACACTGAAGCTTTCTTT. Amino acids: CASSVGTGGNTEAFF.

This chain joins TRBV7-2 and TRBJ2-2; D call uncertain. This CDR3 region has 14 residues. Germline loops: CDR1 SGHTA, CDR2 FQGNSA. V lost 1 base, J lost 1 base, and 4 bases lay in between. The CDR3 loop is CASSLGQNTGELFF. Here the CDR3 DNA reads TGTGCCAGCAGCTTAGGACAGAACACCGGGGAGCTGTTTTTT.

This sequence joins TRBV9 and TRBJ2-7; D not certain. The CDR3 has 13 amino acids. V dropped 0 bases and J dropped 3 bases, with 7 bases sitting between them. Germline assignment: CDR1 SGDLS and CDR2 YYNGEE. The CDR3 DNA reads as TGTGCCAGCAGCGTAGATATCGGCTACGAGCAGTACTTC. It yields the protein CASSVDIGYEQYF.

The V call is TRBV6-1, the J call TRBJ2-3, with TRBD2 matching 7 bases. The CDR3 spans 14 residues. CDR1 and CDR2 (germline): MNHNS, SASEGT. V trimming: 6 bases; J trimming: 2 bases; junction bases outside the gene matches: 5. The CDR3 nucleotides read TGTGCCAGCAGGTCCGGGGGGTACACAGATACGCAGTATTTT. Translation: CASRSGGYTDTQYF.

The chain carries TRBV11-2 and TRBJ1-1; tentative D call: TRBD1 (6 bases). From germline, CDR1 is SGHAT and CDR2 FQNNGV. Between the trimmed V and J ends, which lost 2 bases and 1 base, there was a span of 11 bases. The CDR3 extends over 15 amino acids. The CDR3 DNA reads TGTGCCAGCAGCTTACTGTCGGGACAGAACACTGAAGCTTTCTTT. This gives the protein CASSLLSGQNTEAFF.

Of note for this clone: One end of the junction varies from germline; a read error may be responsible. CDR3 in amino acids: CASSIDRGNTEAFF. The CDR3 nucleotides read TGTGCCAGTAGCATAGACAGGGGAAACACTGAAGCTTTCTTT. V is TRBV19 and J is TRBJ1-1; 8 positions agree with TRBD1. This CDR3 is built from 14 residues. The germline V gene encodes CDR1 LNHDA and CDR2 SQIVND (reference sequence). The whole variable domain, filled in from reference TRBV19 and TRBJ1-1, reads DGGITQSPKYLFRKEGQNVTLSCEQNLNHDAMYWYRQDPGQGLRLIYYSQIVNDFQKGDIAEGYSVSREKKESFPLTVTSAQKNPTAFYLCASSIDRGNTEAFFGQGTRLTVV.

This clone has just one count. This chain joins TRBV27 and TRBJ2-7; a weak D match, TRBD1 (5 bases). Germline CDR1 and CDR2: MNHEY and SMNVEV (reference sequence). The V end was cut by 5 bases, the J end by 2 bases, with 10 bases between. The CDR3 totals 13 residues. The CDR3 DNA reads TGTGCCAGCAGTCAGGGTCTCGCCTACGAGCAGTACTTC. Translated: CASSQGLAYEQYF.

The V call is TRBV27, the J call TRBJ2-7, with D perhaps TRBD1 (5 bases). The CDR3 extends over 14 amino acids. V was cut by 4 bases and J by 3 bases, with 13 bases left in between. CDR1 and CDR2 from the germline V gene are MNHEY and SMNVEV (reference sequence). The CDR3 here is CASSSVREFYEQYF. CDR3 sequence (DNA): TGTGCCAGCAGTTCGGTCAGGGAATTCTACGAGCAGTACTTC.

The V call is TRBV9, the J call TRBJ2-5, with 12 bases matching TRBD2. The CDR3 spans 15 residues. Per the germline V gene, CDR1 is SGDLS and CDR2 is YYNGEE. The ends lost 4 bases at V and 6 bases at J; junction bases unmatched: 7. CDR3 protein: CASSHPGTSGQTQYF. In DNA form, the CDR3 reads TGTGCCAGCAGCCACCCCGGGACTAGCGGGCAGACCCAGTACTTC.

This chain uses TRBV4-1 with TRBJ1-5; the D gene is possibly TRBD1 (5 bases). The V and J ends lost 4 bases and 0 bases respectively, with 10 bases between them. There are 15 residues in the CDR3. Germline values: CDR1 MGHRA, CDR2 YSYEKL. The CDR3 sequence is CASSPGQGSNQPQHF. The CDR3 bases are TGCGCCAGCAGCCCAGGGCAGGGTAGCAATCAGCCCCAGCATTTT.

The chain employs TRBV7-9 and TRBJ1-6; D perhaps matches TRBD1 (6 bases). Germline CDR1 and CDR2: SEHNR and FQNEAQ (reference sequence). Trimming took off 6 bases at V and 9 bases at J, with 18 bases between the two ends. This CDR3 comprises 15 residues. CDR3 nucleotide sequence: TGTGCCAGCAGAAGGGAGGGGGGGTTAACTTCACCCCTCCACTTT. Protein product: CASRREGGLTSPLHF.